A selection of T cell receptor beta chains follows, all from one sample in a study of cytomegalovirus exposure and HLA in healthy donors. Here immunoSEQ multiplex PCR was the method, and the copy in TCRdb shows in-frame clones only, minus some. There are 150,000 to 200,000 clones in the sample; roughly 13% occur only once, and less than 8.5% lies in the top ten. The sample was PBMCs. The receptors shown here come from a man aged 50 to 60 in good health and CMV-seropositive. Both conserved end residues are part of each CDR3. Only some rows state a clone size, as once, few, many or a class for expanded clones.

clone_size v_call cdr3_aa
NA TRBV11-3 CASSLEQGTSKLFF
NA TRBV6-6 CASRTANTGELFF
NA TRBV5-4 CASSWDSSGELFF
once TRBV9 CASSVAPGTTYEQYF
NA TRBV6-5 CASSYSGLGGRTQYF
few TRBV10-3 CAISEKLGNTEAFF
NA TRBV7-9 CASSLVSPGGTQYF
NA TRBV9 CASSVDRGYTGELFF
NA TRBV2 CASNGGTNEKLFF
NA TRBV2 CASRDHRTGSEKLFF
NA TRBV18 CASSRRTGTLEADTQYF
few TRBV6-1 CASSGDGGWSGQPQHF
NA TRBV18 CASSPSAGGPAETQYF
few TRBV9 CASSVEPGAYEQYF
few TRBV27 CASSLQGSHEQYF
NA TRBV14 CASSQELVGGNEQFF
few TRBV6-6 CASSRTELNSEAFF
NA TRBV30 CAWSRVAGGQETQYF
NA TRBV7-2 CASSLATFGTGLEKLFF
NA TRBV7-2 CASSSKVRGGETQYF
few TRBV29-1 CSALPGPAGAGEQYF
few TRBV7-9 CASSLDTANNYGYTF
NA TRBV9 CASSRAGTGELFF
NA TRBV7-9 CASSPTGTSGRETQYF
few TRBV6-1 CASSTRTGGQPQHF
few TRBV27 CASRQGVNSPPHF
few TRBV30 CAWSYVLAGEQYF
few TRBV10-3 CAISEQGLTEAFF
NA TRBV6-6 CASSSFDSASYNEQFF